This T cell receptor beta chain was recovered during a study of monozygotic twins with inflammatory bowel disease. Findings of the study overall: Among twins, concordant and discordant pairs did not differ in repertoire similarity, possibly from limited power.

UMIs that included a 6-nucleotide sample barcode were added by template switching, which took place during cDNA synthesis. With the 5' RACE reads reprocessed, TCRdb shows one record per CDR3 protein and no DNA. This sample's clone table lists about 300,000 distinct CDR3 sequences. On this clonotype itself: What it recognizes is unknown.

Researchers isolated total RNA from whole blood without sorting T cells. The sample taken for sequencing was blood. The sequence derives from a human donor with ulcerative colitis or Crohn's disease, or a healthy co-twin of an affected twin (not recorded which).

This CDR3 is CASGGGRGRSYTF. The chain couples TRBV5-1 to TRBJ1-2; lacking DNA, the TRBD1 call made by TCRdb goes unchecked. The CDR3 runs 13 residues. Germline-derived CDR1 and CDR2 are SGHRS and YFSETQ.